This TCR beta chain was sequenced during a study of T cell repertoires in cytomegalovirus infection. About the study: Recently identified HLA-C-restricted CMV epitopes were used, and well-studied HLA-B-restricted CMV epitopes were used as well. TCR beta signatures that were public indicated CMV infection and matching HLA type.

TCRdb analysed the reads with MiXCR anew, one entry per CDR3 protein. The sample lists roughly 700,000 distinct CDR3 sequences; about 30% were seen once. Notes on the study in general: The study found HLA-C-restricted CMV-specific TCR beta clonotypes dominating the ex vivo response. Summed frequency of shared TCR beta families picked out CMV carriers who also had the relevant HLA.

CDR1 and CDR2 (germline): SGHRS, YFSETQ. V shed 0 bases and J shed 3 bases, with 6 bases lying between them. The CDR3 runs 13 residues. Points on this clonotype: Its specificity is not known.

V gene TRBV5-1 combines with J gene TRBJ1-1; no clear D gene. The source material was cultured PBMCs, sampled from culture after CMV antigen stimulation. This receptor was taken from a human donor in good health (CMV status not recorded). Some clones in this sample may be carry-over from other donors' samples. In DNA, the CDR3 is TGCGCCAGCAGCTTGGAATATCACACTGAAGCTTTCTTT. Amino acid sequence: CASSLEYHTEAFF.